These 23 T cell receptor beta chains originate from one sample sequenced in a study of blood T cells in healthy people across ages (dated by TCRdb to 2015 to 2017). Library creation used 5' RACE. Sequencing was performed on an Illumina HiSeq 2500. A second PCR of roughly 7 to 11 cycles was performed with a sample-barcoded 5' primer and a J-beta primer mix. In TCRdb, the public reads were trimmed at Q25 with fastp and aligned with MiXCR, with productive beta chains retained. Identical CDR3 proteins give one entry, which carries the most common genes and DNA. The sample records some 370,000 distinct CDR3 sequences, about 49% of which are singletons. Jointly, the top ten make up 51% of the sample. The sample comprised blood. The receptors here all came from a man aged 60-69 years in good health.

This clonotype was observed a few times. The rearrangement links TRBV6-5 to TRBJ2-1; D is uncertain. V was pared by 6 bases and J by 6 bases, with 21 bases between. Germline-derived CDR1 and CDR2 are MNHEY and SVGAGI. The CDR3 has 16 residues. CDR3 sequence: CASSTSTVLEVNEQFF. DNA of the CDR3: TGTGCCAGCAGCACCTCTACAGTACTCGAAGTCAATGAGCAGTTCTTC.

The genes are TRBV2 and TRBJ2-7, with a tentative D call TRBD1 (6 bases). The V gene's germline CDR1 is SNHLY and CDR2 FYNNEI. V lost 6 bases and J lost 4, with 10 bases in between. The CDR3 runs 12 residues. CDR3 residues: CASRTGAYEQYF. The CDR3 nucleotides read TGTGCCAGCAGGACAGGAGCGTACGAGCAGTACTTC.

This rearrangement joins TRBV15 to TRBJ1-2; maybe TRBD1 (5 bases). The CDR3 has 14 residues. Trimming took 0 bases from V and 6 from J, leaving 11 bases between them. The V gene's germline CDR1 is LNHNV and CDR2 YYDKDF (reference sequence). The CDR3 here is CATSRDQRGHGYTF. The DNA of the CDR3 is TGTGCCACCAGCAGAGATCAGCGGGGCCATGGCTACACCTTC.

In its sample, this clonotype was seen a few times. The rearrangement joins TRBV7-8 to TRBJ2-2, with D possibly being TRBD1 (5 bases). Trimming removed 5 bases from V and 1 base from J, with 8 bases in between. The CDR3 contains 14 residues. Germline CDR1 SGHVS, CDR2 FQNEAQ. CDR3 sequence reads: CASSAGQNTGELFF. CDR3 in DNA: TGTGCCAGCAGCGCAGGGCAGAACACCGGGGAGCTGTTTTTT. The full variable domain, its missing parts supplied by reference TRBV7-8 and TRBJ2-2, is GAGVSQSPRYKVAKRGQDVALRCDPISGHVSLFWYQQALGQGPEFLTYFQNEAQLDKSGLPSDRFFAERPEGSVSTLKIQRTQQEDSAVYLCASSAGQNTGELFFGEGSRLTVL.

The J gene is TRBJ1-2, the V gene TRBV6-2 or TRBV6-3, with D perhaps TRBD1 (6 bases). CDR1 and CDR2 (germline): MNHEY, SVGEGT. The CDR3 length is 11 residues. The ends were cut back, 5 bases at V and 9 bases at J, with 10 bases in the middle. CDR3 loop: CASSPGQRYTF. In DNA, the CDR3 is TGTGCCAGCAGTCCCGGACAGCGCTACACCTTC.

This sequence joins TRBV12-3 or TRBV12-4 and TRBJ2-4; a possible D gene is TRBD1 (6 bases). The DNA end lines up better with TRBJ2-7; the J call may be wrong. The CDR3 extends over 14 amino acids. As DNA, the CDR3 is TGTGCCAGCAGCGGACAGATCGTCTCCTACGAGCAGTACTTC. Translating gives CASSGQIVSYEQYF.

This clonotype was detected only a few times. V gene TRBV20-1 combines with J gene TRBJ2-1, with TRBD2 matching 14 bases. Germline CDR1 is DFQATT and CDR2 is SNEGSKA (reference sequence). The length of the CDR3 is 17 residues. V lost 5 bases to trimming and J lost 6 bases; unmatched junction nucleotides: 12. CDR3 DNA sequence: TGCAGTGCTTTTATTCCACCGGGACTAGCGGGGGTCAATGAGCAGTTCTTC. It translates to CSAFIPPGLAGVNEQFF.

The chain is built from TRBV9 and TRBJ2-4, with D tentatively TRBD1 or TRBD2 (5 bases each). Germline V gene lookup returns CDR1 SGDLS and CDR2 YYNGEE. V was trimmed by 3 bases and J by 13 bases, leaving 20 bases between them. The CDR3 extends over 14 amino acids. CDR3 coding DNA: TGTGCCAGCAGCGAGGGGCCATGGGCTAGGGAGCAGTACTTC. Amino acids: CASSEGPWAREQYF.

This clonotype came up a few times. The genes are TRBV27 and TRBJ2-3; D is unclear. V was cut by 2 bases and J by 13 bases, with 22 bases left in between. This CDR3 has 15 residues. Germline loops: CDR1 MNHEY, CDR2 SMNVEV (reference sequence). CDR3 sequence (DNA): TGTGCCAGCAGTTTAACCCGGGTCGGGTTTTCCAGCGAGTATTTT. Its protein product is CASSLTRVGFSSEYF.

CDR3 DNA: TGCAGTGCTAGAGATCCGGGAGGGCTCCAAGAGACCCAGTTCTTC. Translation: CSARDPGGLQETQFF. The rearrangement joins TRBV20-1 to TRBJ2-5; 8 bases map to TRBD2. TRBJ2-1 explains the end of the DNA better; the J call may be wrong. The germline V gene has CDR1 DFQATT and CDR2 SNEGSKA (reference sequence). This CDR3 region has 15 residues.

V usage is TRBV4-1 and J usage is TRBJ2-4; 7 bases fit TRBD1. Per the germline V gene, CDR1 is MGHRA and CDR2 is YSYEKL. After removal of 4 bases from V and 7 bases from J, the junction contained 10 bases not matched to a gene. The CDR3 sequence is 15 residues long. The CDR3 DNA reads TGCGCCAGCAGCCGAGTTGAAGGACAGGCCAACATTCAGTACTTC. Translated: CASSRVEGQANIQYF.

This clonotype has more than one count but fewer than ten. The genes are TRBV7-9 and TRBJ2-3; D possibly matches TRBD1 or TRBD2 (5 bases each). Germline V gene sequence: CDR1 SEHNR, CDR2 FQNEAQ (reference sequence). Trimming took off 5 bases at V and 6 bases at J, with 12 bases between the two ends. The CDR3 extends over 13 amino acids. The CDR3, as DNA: TGTGCCAGCAGCACAGACTGGGGGGATACGCAGTATTTT. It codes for CASSTDWGDTQYF.

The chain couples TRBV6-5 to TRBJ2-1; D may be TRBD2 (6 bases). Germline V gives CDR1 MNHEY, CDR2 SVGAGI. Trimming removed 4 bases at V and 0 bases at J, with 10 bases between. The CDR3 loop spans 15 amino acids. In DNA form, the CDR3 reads TGTGCCAGCAGTTCTGGGGGGAGCTCCTACAATGAGCAGTTCTTC. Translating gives CASSSGGSSYNEQFF.

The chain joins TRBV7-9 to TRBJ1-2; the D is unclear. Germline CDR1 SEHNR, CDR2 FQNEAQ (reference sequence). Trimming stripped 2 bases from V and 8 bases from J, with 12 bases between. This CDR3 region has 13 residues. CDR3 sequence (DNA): TGTGCCAGCAGCTTATTTAGGGATTCCGGCTACACCTTC. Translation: CASSLFRDSGYTF.

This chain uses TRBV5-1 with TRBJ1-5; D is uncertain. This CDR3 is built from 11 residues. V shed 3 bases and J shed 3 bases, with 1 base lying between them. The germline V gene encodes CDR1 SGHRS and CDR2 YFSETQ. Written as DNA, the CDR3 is TGCGCCAGCAGCTACAATCAGCCCCAGCATTTT. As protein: CASSYNQPQHF.

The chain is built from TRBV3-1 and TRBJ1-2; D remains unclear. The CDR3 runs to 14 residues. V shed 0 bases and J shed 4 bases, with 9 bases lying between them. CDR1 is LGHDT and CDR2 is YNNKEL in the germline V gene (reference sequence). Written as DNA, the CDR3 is TGTGCCAGCAGCCAAGATACTCAGGCCTATGGCTACACCTTC. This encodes CASSQDTQAYGYTF.

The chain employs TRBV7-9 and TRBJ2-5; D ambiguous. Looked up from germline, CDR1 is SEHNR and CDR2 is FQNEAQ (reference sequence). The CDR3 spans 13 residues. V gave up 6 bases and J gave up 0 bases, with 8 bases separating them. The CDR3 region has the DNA TGTGCCAGCAGGACCCGAAACCAAGAGACCCAGTACTTC. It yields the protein CASRTRNQETQYF.

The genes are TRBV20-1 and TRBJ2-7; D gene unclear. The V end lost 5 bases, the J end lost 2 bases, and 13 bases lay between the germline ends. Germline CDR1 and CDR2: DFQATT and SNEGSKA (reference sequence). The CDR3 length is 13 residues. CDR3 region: CSASRPFTYEQYF. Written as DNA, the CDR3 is TGCAGTGCTTCTAGACCCTTTACCTACGAGCAGTACTTC.

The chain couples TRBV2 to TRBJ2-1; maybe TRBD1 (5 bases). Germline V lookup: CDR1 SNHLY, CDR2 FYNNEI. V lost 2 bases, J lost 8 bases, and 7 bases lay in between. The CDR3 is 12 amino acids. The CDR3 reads CASSEQGHEQFF. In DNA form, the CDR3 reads TGTGCCAGCAGTGAACAGGGCCATGAGCAGTTCTTC.

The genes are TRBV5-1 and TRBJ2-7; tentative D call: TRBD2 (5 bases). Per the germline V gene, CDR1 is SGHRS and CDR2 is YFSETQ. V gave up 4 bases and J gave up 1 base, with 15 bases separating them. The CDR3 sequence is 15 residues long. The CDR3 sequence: CASSPRSGVSYEQYF. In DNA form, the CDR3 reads TGCGCCAGCAGCCCCCGTTCCGGGGTATCCTACGAGCAGTACTTC.

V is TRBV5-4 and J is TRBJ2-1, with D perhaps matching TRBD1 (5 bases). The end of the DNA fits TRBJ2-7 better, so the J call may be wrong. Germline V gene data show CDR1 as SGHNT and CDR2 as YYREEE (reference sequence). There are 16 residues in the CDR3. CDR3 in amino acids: CASSFFSTGSYNEQYF. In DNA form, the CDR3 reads TGTGCCAGCAGCTTTTTCTCTACAGGTTCCTACAATGAGCAGTACTTC.

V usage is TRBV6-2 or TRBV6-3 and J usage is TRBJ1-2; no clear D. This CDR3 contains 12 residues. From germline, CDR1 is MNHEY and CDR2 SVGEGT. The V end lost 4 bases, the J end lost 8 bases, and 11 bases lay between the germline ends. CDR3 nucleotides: TGTGCCAGCAGTTTCGGACTGTACGGCTACACCTTC. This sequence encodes CASSFGLYGYTF.

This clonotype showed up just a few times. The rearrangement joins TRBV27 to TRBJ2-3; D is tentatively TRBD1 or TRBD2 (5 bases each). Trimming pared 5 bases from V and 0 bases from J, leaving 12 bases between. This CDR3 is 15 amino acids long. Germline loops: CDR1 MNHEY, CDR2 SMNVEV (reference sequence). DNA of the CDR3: TGTGCCAGCAGTCCCGGGACGTCTAGCACAGATACGCAGTATTTT. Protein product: CASSPGTSSTDTQYF.